The 27 T cell receptor beta chains given below trace back to one sample, sequenced in a study of vaccination and CD4 T cells after COVID-19. Documented treatment: roughly 11-day PBMC culture with coronavirus spike peptide pools or control peptides (ViraFEST assay). Their antigens are not known. Sequenced with the Oncomine TCR Beta short-read assay was DNA taken from cultured CD4+ T cells. TCRdb re-called the PCR reads with MiXCR, one entry per CDR3 protein. The table shows tens of thousands of distinct CDR3 sequences, with about two fifths occurring only once. The sequenced material came from CD4+ T cells from blood, cultured in vitro. Every receptor here comes from a human donor who had recovered from COVID-19.

This chain's CDR3 is CASSYSEGQGSPQYF. CDR3 bases: TGTGCCAGCAGTTACTCCGAAGGACAGGGAAGCCCGCAGTATTTT. V gene TRBV6-5 combines with J gene TRBJ2-3, with 8 bases identical to TRBD1. J lost 10 bases, V lost 0 bases, and 9 bases had no gene match. The CDR3 is 15 amino acids. Germline CDR1 is MNHEY and CDR2 is SVGAGI.

This chain links TRBV20-1 with TRBJ1-2; 8 bases align to TRBD1. Germline trimming cut 4 bases from V and 1 base from J; bases unmatched to any gene: 5. The CDR3 totals 14 residues. Germline CDR1 and CDR2: DFQATT and SNEGSKA (reference sequence). CDR3 sequence reads: CSAIRDRINYGYTF. CDR3 in DNA: TGCAGTGCTATTCGGGACAGGATTAACTATGGCTACACCTTC.

The DNA of the CDR3 is TGCAGTGCTGGACAGGGAATCAGTAGCAATCAGCCCCAGCATTTT. Its protein is CSAGQGISSNQPQHF. V gene TRBV20-1 combines with J gene TRBJ1-5; TRBD1 matches 8 bases. Germline values: CDR1 DFQATT, CDR2 SNEGSKA (reference sequence). J was trimmed by 0 bases and V by 5 bases; bases with no gene match: 6. This CDR3 comprises 15 residues.

V and J are TRBV18 and TRBJ2-3; D unresolved. The CDR3 covers 14 residues. Trimming stripped 6 bases from V and 3 bases from J, with 13 bases between. Germline-derived CDR1 and CDR2 are KGHSH and LQKENI. The CDR3 DNA reads TGTGCCAGCTCTCCTGACTCGATAACAGATACGCAGTATTTT. It codes for CASSPDSITDTQYF.

The J gene is TRBJ1-5, the V gene TRBV30; D unresolved. Per the germline V gene, CDR1 is GTSNPN and CDR2 is SVGIG (reference sequence). Trimming took 0 bases from V and 2 from J, leaving 8 bases between them. This CDR3 is built from 14 residues. This CDR3 reads CAWSVIAGNQPQHF. The CDR3 nucleotides are TGTGCCTGGAGTGTAATCGCAGGCAATCAGCCCCAGCATTTT.

The gene calls are TRBV10-3 and TRBJ2-3, with D tentatively TRBD1 or TRBD2 (5 bases each). Between the trimmed V and J ends, which lost 3 bases and 0 bases, there was a span of 16 bases. This CDR3 is built from 17 residues. Germline V gives CDR1 ENHRY, CDR2 SYGVKD. CDR3 in DNA: TGTGCCATCAGTGATTCAGGGCCCGAGCGGAGCACAGATACGCAGTATTTT. This sequence encodes CAISDSGPERSTDTQYF.

The gene calls are TRBV6-1 and TRBJ2-2; possible D gene TRBD2, 5 bases. V lost 5 bases and J 4 bases, leaving 8 bases between the germline ends. This CDR3 contains 13 residues. CDR1 MNHNS and CDR2 SASEGT come from the germline V gene. CDR3 coding DNA: TGTGCCAGCAGTAGCGGCGGCACCGGGGAGCTGTTTTTT. It specifies CASSSGGTGELFF.

This clonotype was seen just once. The rearrangement joins TRBV21-1 to TRBJ2-7; the table names TRBD1, a call not compared with the DNA. TRBV21-1 is reported as a pseudogene. The CDR3 covers 17 residues. Written as DNA, the CDR3 is TGTGCCAGGAGAAAATATACGCCGGGACAGGGTCTTGGCGAGCAGTACTTC. This translates into CARRKYTPGQGLGEQYF.

This chain links TRBV10-2 with TRBJ2-1; D gene ambiguous. Germline CDR1 reads WSHSY; CDR2 reads SAAADI. Trimming cost V 3 bases and J 5 bases, with 23 bases left between them. The CDR3 is 18 amino acids. Here the CDR3 reads CASSDNAPGQALNNEQFF. The CDR3 DNA follows: TGCGCCAGCAGTGATAACGCCCCCGGGCAGGCATTAAACAATGAGCAGTTCTTC.

The V gene is TRBV7-2, the J gene TRBJ1-2; 8 nucleotides line up with TRBD1. J was trimmed by 4 bases and V by 5 bases; bases with no gene match: 9. The CDR3 is 15 amino acids. The V gene's germline CDR1 is SGHTA and CDR2 FQGNSA. CDR3 nucleotide sequence: TGTGCCAGCAGCCACCCCGCCAGGGGGCTCTATGGCTACACCTTC. It encodes CASSHPARGLYGYTF.

The rearrangement links TRBV2 to TRBJ1-2, with D unclear. Between the trimmed V and J ends, which lost 6 bases and 4 bases, there was a span of 9 bases. The CDR3 has 12 amino acids. Germline V gene sequence: CDR1 SNHLY, CDR2 FYNNEI. The CDR3, as DNA: TGTGCCAGCAGGGAGAGCTTCTATGGCTACACCTTC. Translated: CASRESFYGYTF.

In its sample, this clonotype was seen a few times. The CDR3 DNA follows: TGTGCCAGCAGTCCACGGCGGGTGGAGGGCGGGGAGCTGTTTTTT. It translates to CASSPRRVEGGELFF. The gene calls are TRBV27 and TRBJ2-2; TRBD2 might be the D (6 bases). The CDR3 has 15 amino acids. V gave up 5 bases and J gave up 7 bases, with 17 bases separating them. Germline CDR1 is MNHEY and CDR2 is SMNVEV (reference sequence).

This chain uses TRBV5-4 with TRBJ1-2, with TRBD1 as a possible D gene (6 bases). The CDR3 contains 13 residues. V shed 5 bases and J shed 0 bases, with 8 bases lying between them. CDR1 and CDR2 from the germline V gene are SGHNT and YYREEE (reference sequence). This CDR3 reads CASRDSTNYGYTF. The CDR3 region has the DNA TGTGCCAGCAGGGACAGTACTAACTATGGCTACACCTTC.

The rearrangement uses TRBV20-1 and TRBJ1-3; unclear D gene. The V and J ends lost 0 bases and 8 bases respectively, with 14 bases between them. CDR1 and CDR2 from the germline V gene are DFQATT and SNEGSKA (reference sequence). The CDR3 runs 14 residues. CDR3 region: CSARDPGGGDTIYF. The DNA of the CDR3 is TGCAGTGCTAGAGATCCGGGTGGCGGAGACACCATATATTTT.

The CDR3 sequence is CASSDYGANTEAFF. The CDR3 DNA sequence: TGTGCCAGCAGCGACTATGGGGCGAACACTGAAGCTTTCTTT. V is TRBV6-1 and J is TRBJ1-1, with D maybe TRBD1 (5 bases). The CDR3 length is 14 residues. Germline lookup yields CDR1 MNHNS and CDR2 SASEGT. Deletions cut 6 bases from V and 1 base from J, with 12 bases between.

The genes are TRBV20-1 and TRBJ2-7; 9 nucleotides match TRBD2. The CDR3 length is 14 residues. With 2 bases clipped from V and 7 bases from J, the junction kept 9 bases outside the gene matches. Germline CDR1 reads DFQATT; CDR2 reads SNEGSKA (reference sequence). The CDR3 protein is CSARPWREGREQYF. DNA for the CDR3: TGCAGTGCTAGACCTTGGCGGGAGGGCCGAGAGCAGTACTTC.

The V and J genes are TRBV4-1 and TRBJ1-2; unclear D gene. The ends were cut back, 0 bases at V and 2 bases at J, with 1 base in the middle. The germline gives CDR1 MGHRA, CDR2 YSYEKL. The CDR3 covers 12 residues. DNA of the CDR3: TGCGCCAGCAGCCAAGAAAACTATGGCTACACCTTC. It translates to CASSQENYGYTF.

The V call is TRBV19, the J call TRBJ1-5, with TRBD1 matching 7 bases. Germline-derived CDR1 and CDR2 are LNHDA and SQIVND (reference sequence). This CDR3 is built from 13 residues. The V segment lost 5 bases and the J segment 3 bases; nucleotides outside the gene matches: 1. In nucleotides, the CDR3 is TGTGCCAGTAGTGACAGGGTCAATCAGCCCCAGCATTTT. This gives the protein CASSDRVNQPQHF.

The chain recombines TRBV18 with TRBJ1-5; D is unclear. This CDR3 comprises 14 residues. V lost 5 bases and J 5 bases, leaving 13 bases between the germline ends. From germline, CDR1 is KGHSH and CDR2 LQKENI. The CDR3 is CASSTFDTYQPQHF. The CDR3 DNA follows: TGTGCCAGCTCAACATTTGACACGTATCAGCCCCAGCATTTT.

The CDR3 is CSESSAYTDTQYF. The DNA of the CDR3 is TGCAGTGAGAGCTCGGCGTACACAGATACGCAGTATTTT. V gene TRBV20-1 combines with J gene TRBJ2-3; D is uncertain. V was trimmed by 7 bases and J by 2 bases, leaving 13 bases between them. CDR1 DFQATT and CDR2 SNEGSKA come from the germline V gene (reference sequence). The CDR3 has 13 residues.

This rearrangement joins TRBV12-3 or TRBV12-4 to TRBJ1-1, with D possibly matching TRBD1 (5 bases). Trimming left V 6 bases short and J 1 base short, with 15 bases between. The length of the CDR3 is 15 residues. The CDR3 coding sequence is TGTGCCAGCAGCCTCGCAGGGAGGGGGAACACTGAAGCTTTCTTT. Encoded protein: CASSLAGRGNTEAFF.

V is TRBV28 and J is TRBJ2-7; 9 positions agree with TRBD1. This CDR3 spans 15 amino acids. Germline CDR1 MDHEN, CDR2 SYDVKM. V lost 1 base and J lost 7; bases outside the gene matches: 8. The CDR3 bases are TGTGCCAGCAGTTTATCTCACAGGGGGCTGACAGAGCAGTACTTC. Translation gives CASSLSHRGLTEQYF.

Here the CDR3 reads CASSLVPAEAFF. CDR3 nucleotide sequence: TGTGCCAGCAGCTTAGTTCCCGCTGAAGCTTTCTTT. The chain joins TRBV7-2 to TRBJ1-1, with unresolved D. The V end was cut by 1 base, the J end by 6 bases, with 6 bases between. Germline V gives CDR1 SGHTA, CDR2 FQGNSA. The CDR3 has 12 residues.

This chain connects TRBV27 to TRBJ2-7, with D possibly matching TRBD1 (6 bases). The CDR3 contains 11 residues. Germline lookup yields CDR1 MNHEY and CDR2 SMNVEV (reference sequence). Trimming took 6 bases from V and 5 from J, leaving 8 bases between them. In DNA form, the CDR3 reads TGTGCCAGCAGGGGGGCTGACGAGCAGTACTTC. This codes for CASRGADEQYF.

This clonotype was found a few times. This sequence joins TRBV2 and TRBJ2-1; the match to TRBD2 covers 9 bases. Germline CDR1 is SNHLY and CDR2 is FYNNEI. Trimming removed 6 bases from V and 6 bases from J; junction bases left unmatched: 6. There are 14 residues in the CDR3. The CDR3 DNA follows: TGTGCCAGCAGGTTGATAGCGGGGGCCAATGAGCAGTTCTTC. As protein: CASRLIAGANEQFF.

Judged by abundance, this clonotype is medium-sized. The gene calls are TRBV6-5 and TRBJ2-1; 8 bases map to TRBD2. The germline CDR1 and CDR2 sequences are MNHEY and SVGAGI. V trimming: 2 bases; J trimming: 4 bases; junction bases outside the gene matches: 16. The CDR3 has 19 amino acids. The CDR3 DNA sequence: TGTGCCAGCAGTTACCGTAAGAAGTACGGGGGGGCTCCTTACAATGAGCAGTTCTTC. This encodes CASSYRKKYGGAPYNEQFF.

The sample holds a few counts of this clonotype. The chain employs TRBV28 and TRBJ1-2; 10 positions match TRBD1. Germline V gene lookup returns CDR1 MDHEN and CDR2 SYDVKM. With 5 bases clipped from V and 8 bases from J, the junction kept 5 bases outside the gene matches. CDR3 length: 13 residues. The CDR3 reads CASSQDRGRGYTF. The CDR3 nucleotides read TGTGCCAGCAGTCAAGACAGGGGGCGCGGCTACACCTTC.